The 28 T cell receptor beta chains reported below all come from one sample, sequenced in a study of cytomegalovirus exposure and HLA in healthy donors. The primer mix had 60 Vbeta and 13 Jbeta primers. Generated by immunoSEQ multiplex PCR, the TCRdb table keeps only in-frame clones and is missing some. The table lists 110,000 to 150,000 clones, roughly 80% of them singletons. The material sequenced was PBMCs. The receptor source for this set is a male donor in good health and CMV-seronegative.

V usage is TRBV5-1 and J usage is TRBJ1-1, with TRBD1 matching 7 bases. Looked up from germline, CDR1 is SGHRS and CDR2 is YFSETQ. This CDR3 region has 15 residues. Trimming cost V 2 bases and J 3 bases; bases outside gene matches: 7. In DNA form, the CDR3 reads TGCGCCAGCAGCTTTCAGAGCAGGGGGGACACTGAAGCTTTCTTT. Translation gives CASSFQSRGDTEAFF.

This sequence joins TRBV27 and TRBJ2-1; D is undetermined. This CDR3 spans 11 amino acids. V lost 5 bases to trimming and J lost 7 bases, with 6 bases between them. The germline V gene encodes CDR1 MNHEY and CDR2 SMNVEV (reference sequence). CDR3 sequence (DNA): TGTGCCAGCAGTGTCGGTAATGAGCAGTTCTTC. The encoded protein is CASSVGNEQFF.

The chain is built from TRBV10-3 and TRBJ1-2; TRBD1 agrees at 8 bases. The CDR3 totals 15 residues. After removal of 7 bases from V and 6 bases from J, the junction contained 13 bases not matched to a gene. Looked up from germline, CDR1 is ENHRY and CDR2 is SYGVKD. The CDR3 reads CAINPFGTGGDGYTF. The CDR3 DNA is TGTGCCATCAATCCATTCGGGACAGGTGGAGATGGCTACACCTTC.

This clone was detected only a few times. CDR3 DNA sequence: TGTGCCAGCAGCCTTGGGGGACAGTTTACCCAGTTCTTC. Encoded protein: CASSLGGQFTQFF. The chain carries TRBV9 and TRBJ2-1; TRBD1 matches 7 bases. After removal of 4 bases from V and 13 bases from J, the junction contained 11 bases not matched to a gene. The CDR3 is 13 residues long. Germline V gives CDR1 SGDLS, CDR2 YYNGEE. Drawing the rest from reference TRBV9 and TRBJ2-1, the complete variable domain is DSGVTQTPKHLITATGQRVTLRCSPRSGDLSVYWYQQSLDQGLQFLIQYYNGEERAKGNILERFSAQQFPDLHSELNLSSLELGDSALYFCASSLGGQFTQFFGPGTRLTVL.

V and J are TRBV21-1 and TRBJ2-5; TRBD1 reflects the table's D call only, with no check against the DNA. TRBV21-1 is shown as a pseudogene. This CDR3 has 15 residues. CDR3 residues: CASSCEAGGAETQYF. Written as DNA, the CDR3 is TGTGCCAGCAGCTGCGAGGCAGGGGGCGCGGAGACCCAGTACTTC.

J is TRBJ2-7 and V is TRBV25-1; D ambiguous. Germline values: CDR1 MGHDK, CDR2 SYGVNS. The CDR3 runs to 12 residues. V lost 5 bases to trimming and J lost 6 bases, with 11 bases between them. In DNA form, the CDR3 reads TGTGCCAGCAGTTCCCTAGTGGGCGAGCAGTACTTC. As protein: CASSSLVGEQYF.

CDR3 sequence: CASSEVDRVVTDTQYF. The CDR3 DNA is TGTGCCAGCAGTGAGGTGGACAGGGTGGTTACAGATACGCAGTATTTT. This sequence joins TRBV2 and TRBJ2-3; 8 bases align to TRBD1. V lost 3 bases and J lost 3; bases outside the gene matches: 8. The CDR3 runs to 16 residues. CDR1 and CDR2 from the germline V gene are SNHLY and FYNNEI.

The V gene is TRBV14, the J gene TRBJ1-4; 9 nucleotides match TRBD1. The length of the CDR3 is 15 residues. Germline loops: CDR1 SGHDN, CDR2 FVKESK. CDR3 sequence (DNA): TGTGCGGAGAGGGGGACAGGGAAGACAGGTGAAAAACTGTTTTTT. It yields the protein CAERGTGKTGEKLFF.

The chain employs TRBV7-6 and TRBJ1-1; the D is unclear. Trimming removed 5 bases at V and 6 bases at J, with 16 bases between. CDR3 length: 14 residues. The V gene's germline CDR1 is SGHVS and CDR2 FNYEAQ. The CDR3 protein is CASSRSPQASEAFF. CDR3 sequence (DNA): TGTGCCAGCAGCCGAAGCCCCCAGGCTTCTGAAGCTTTCTTT.

This clone was picked up a small number of times. V is TRBV29-1 and J is TRBJ2-1; 7 bases match TRBD1. The germline gives CDR1 SQVTM, CDR2 ANQGSEA. The length of the CDR3 is 13 residues. The junction had 4 bases not matched to a gene; V was cut back by 6 bases and J by 2 bases. CDR3 amino acids: CSVDGQAYNEQFF. DNA for the CDR3: TGCAGCGTCGATGGACAGGCCTACAATGAGCAGTTCTTC.

This clone came up once. This chain connects TRBV28 to TRBJ1-4; D is possibly TRBD1 (5 bases). The CDR3 is made up of 14 amino acids. The germline V gene has CDR1 MDHEN and CDR2 SYDVKM. The V end was cut by 5 bases, the J end by 6 bases, with 13 bases between. The CDR3 reads CASSGHEADEKLFF. The CDR3, as DNA: TGTGCCAGCAGTGGACACGAGGCGGATGAAAAACTGTTTTTT.

The chain uses TRBV5-6 and TRBJ2-2; 14 positions match TRBD2. Germline CDR1 reads SGHDT; CDR2 reads YYEEEE. The CDR3 loop spans 15 amino acids. The ends lost 2 bases at V and 7 bases at J; junction bases unmatched: 1. The CDR3 sequence: CASSFGTSGGGELFF. Here the CDR3 DNA reads TGTGCCAGCAGCTTTGGGACTAGCGGGGGCGGGGAGCTGTTTTTT. The whole variable domain, filled in from reference TRBV5-6 and TRBJ2-2, reads DAGVTQSPTHLIKTRGQQVTLRCSPKSGHDTVSWYQQALGQGPQFIFQYYEEEERQRGNFPDRFSGHQFPNYSSELNVNALLLGDSALYLCASSFGTSGGGELFFGEGSRLTVL.

The V call is TRBV18, the J call TRBJ2-2; perhaps TRBD1 as D (5 bases). CDR3 length equals 15 residues. The germline V gene encodes CDR1 KGHSH and CDR2 LQKENI. Between the trimmed V and J ends, which lost 6 bases and 2 bases, there was a span of 13 bases. The CDR3 here is CASSPDRKNTGELFF. Here the CDR3 DNA reads TGTGCCAGCTCCCCCGACAGAAAAAACACCGGGGAGCTGTTTTTT.

The chain combines TRBV4-3 with TRBJ2-7; TRBD2 might be the D (6 bases). CDR3 length: 15 amino acids. CDR1 and CDR2 (germline): LGHNA, YSLEER. V was cut by 0 bases and J by 1 base, with 10 bases left in between. The CDR3 DNA is TGCGCCAGCAGCCAAGATCCGGGGGAGTCCTACGAGCAGTACTTC. Its translation is CASSQDPGESYEQYF.

The J gene is TRBJ1-6, the V gene TRBV27, with TRBD1 as a possible D gene (5 bases). The germline V gene has CDR1 MNHEY and CDR2 SMNVEV (reference sequence). CDR3 length: 13 residues. Trimming stripped 9 bases from V and 8 bases from J, with 14 bases between. In DNA, the CDR3 is TGTGCCAGTCGGGGGGGAAGTTATTCACCCCTCCACTTT. Protein product: CASRGGSYSPLHF.

The chain joins TRBV9 to TRBJ2-3, with 11 bases identical to TRBD2. CDR3 length equals 15 residues. After removal of 3 bases from V and 5 bases from J, the junction contained 5 bases not matched to a gene. Germline V gives CDR1 SGDLS, CDR2 YYNGEE. CDR3 in amino acids: CASSGSGTSGDTQYF. The CDR3 nucleotides are TGTGCCAGCAGCGGATCCGGGACTAGCGGAGATACGCAGTATTTT.

The V gene is TRBV4-3, the J gene TRBJ1-4; 8 nucleotides line up with TRBD1. The CDR3 sequence is 15 residues long. Trimming at V came to 3 bases and at J to 5 bases, leaving 5 bases not matched to a gene. Germline CDR1 LGHNA, CDR2 YSLEER. The CDR3 region is CASSHPRDRNEKLFF. In DNA, the CDR3 is TGCGCCAGCAGCCATCCCCGGGACAGGAATGAAAAACTGTTTTTT.

The V and J genes are TRBV10-1 and TRBJ2-7, with a weak D call TRBD2 (5 bases). Germline V gene data show CDR1 as WNHNN and CDR2 as SYGVQD (reference sequence). The CDR3 has 16 residues. V lost 0 bases and J 0 bases, leaving 12 bases between the germline ends. In DNA form, the CDR3 reads TGCGCCAGCAGTGAGTCTAGAGGGCCCAACTCCTACGAGCAGTACTTC. Its translation is CASSESRGPNSYEQYF.

On this clone itself: This specimen includes other DNA sequences encoding the same CDR3. The CDR3 nucleotides are TGCAGCGTTCAGGGGAGCTACGGCTACACCTTC. Protein sequence: CSVQGSYGYTF. The chain combines TRBV29-1 with TRBJ1-2; possible D gene TRBD1, 6 bases. V was shortened by 5 bases and J by 8 bases, with 12 bases between the two germline ends. Germline CDR1 reads SQVTM; CDR2 reads ANQGSEA. CDR3 length equals 11 residues. The full variable domain, its missing parts supplied by reference TRBV29-1 and TRBJ1-2, is SAVISQKPSRDICQRGTSLTIQCQVDSQVTMMFWYRQQPGQSLTLIATANQGSEATYESGFVIDKFPISRPNLTFSTLTVSNMSPEDSSIYLCSVQGSYGYTFGSGTRLTVV.

V and J are TRBV7-9 and TRBJ2-2, with D possibly being TRBD1 (5 bases). From germline, CDR1 is SEHNR and CDR2 FQNEAQ (reference sequence). Trimming took off 4 bases at V and 5 bases at J, with 11 bases between the two ends. The CDR3 contains 14 residues. The CDR3 protein is CASSSSGWTGELFF. The CDR3 region has the DNA TGTGCCAGCAGCTCGTCAGGGTGGACCGGGGAGCTGTTTTTT.

The chain links TRBV4-2 to TRBJ2-1; 12 positions match TRBD2. The CDR3 consists of 19 residues. V lost 0 bases, J lost 3 bases, and 9 bases stayed unmatched. Per the germline V gene, CDR1 is LGHNA and CDR2 is YNFKEQ. CDR3 loop: CASSQDRASGRALYNEQFF. In nucleotides, the CDR3 is TGTGCCAGCAGCCAAGATCGGGCTAGCGGGAGGGCCCTCTACAATGAGCAGTTCTTC.

The chain is built from TRBV29-1 and TRBJ2-1; weak D call: TRBD2 (7 bases). Trimming removed 0 bases at V and 1 base at J, with 19 bases between. Germline V lookup: CDR1 SQVTM, CDR2 ANQGSEA. This CDR3 is 18 amino acids long. The CDR3 protein is CSVEDGTFRGGSYNEQFF. The CDR3, as DNA: TGCAGCGTTGAAGATGGCACATTTAGGGGGGGTTCCTACAATGAGCAGTTCTTC.

This clone has a single count. The chain joins TRBV5-4 to TRBJ1-2; D ambiguous. V was pared by 0 bases and J by 2 bases, with 17 bases between. The CDR3 is 17 amino acids. Per the germline V gene, CDR1 is SGHNT and CDR2 is YYREEE (reference sequence). CDR3 protein: CASSLDPMDSYNYGYTF. CDR3 DNA: TGTGCCAGCAGCTTGGACCCGATGGACTCCTACAACTATGGCTACACCTTC.

J is TRBJ2-7 and V is TRBV7-9; the D gene is possibly TRBD2 (6 bases). The germline V gene has CDR1 SEHNR and CDR2 FQNEAQ (reference sequence). This CDR3 spans 13 amino acids. V lost 5 bases and J lost 1, with 9 bases in between. CDR3 region: CASSPSESYEQYF. The CDR3 coding sequence is TGTGCCAGCAGCCCTAGCGAGTCCTACGAGCAGTACTTC.

J is TRBJ1-1 and V is TRBV9; D is ambiguous. The CDR3 length is 16 residues. From germline, CDR1 is SGDLS and CDR2 YYNGEE. The V end lost 0 bases, the J end lost 2 bases, and 14 bases lay between the germline ends. The CDR3 protein is CASSVALVTPNTEAFF. DNA of the CDR3: TGTGCCAGCAGCGTAGCGCTTGTGACTCCAAACACTGAAGCTTTCTTT.

This clone showed up just once. The chain joins TRBV9 to TRBJ1-6; 7 nucleotides agree with TRBD1. Germline values: CDR1 SGDLS, CDR2 YYNGEE. J was trimmed by 0 bases and V by 0 bases; bases with no gene match: 3. The CDR3 totals 17 residues. CDR3 protein: CASSVDEGASYNSPLHF. The CDR3 DNA reads as TGTGCCAGCAGCGTAGATGAGGGGGCCTCCTATAATTCACCCCTCCACTTT.

The rearrangement links TRBV15 to TRBJ2-1; TRBD2 aligns across 10 bases. CDR3 length: 16 residues. Losses at the gene ends were 4 bases for V and 2 bases for J; bases not matched to a gene: 5. Germline V gene lookup returns CDR1 LNHNV and CDR2 YYDKDF (reference sequence). CDR3 in amino acids: CATSTTLAGAYNEQFF. The CDR3 bases are TGTGCCACCAGCACGACTCTAGCGGGAGCCTACAATGAGCAGTTCTTC.

The chain couples TRBV10-3 to TRBJ1-1; TRBD1 agrees at 7 bases. The V gene's germline CDR1 is ENHRY and CDR2 SYGVKD. Losses at the gene ends were 6 bases for V and 4 bases for J; bases not matched to a gene: 5. This CDR3 region has 13 residues. DNA of the CDR3: TGTGCCATCAGATCCTCAGGGGGCACTGAAGCTTTCTTT. This sequence encodes CAIRSSGGTEAFF.